The clone carrying this T cell receptor beta chain has a handful of counts. This entry is derived from a study of blood T cell repertoires in COVID-19. Across the whole study: Researchers got acute and convalescent COVID-19 samples from the United States, Italy and Spain.

Germline V gives CDR1 SGHTA, CDR2 FQGNSA. The V end lost 2 bases, the J end lost 2 bases, and 5 bases lay between the germline ends. The CDR3 runs to 13 residues. The authors' processing: Reference gene primer amplification yielded estimated nucleated cell counts. TCRdb keeps only in-frame clones here, not all; method: immunoSEQ multiplex PCR. From that table come the V and J calls and clone size; the DNA was used to work out D and trimming. The table lists about 57,000 clones, around 90% of them singletons. The sequence was obtained from a human donor in a cohort sampled during active COVID-19. The chain is built from TRBV7-2 and TRBJ2-3; D is uncertain. Sequenced sample: peripheral blood. CDR3 sequence: CASSLIATDTQYF. Written as DNA, the CDR3 is TGTGCCAGCAGCTTAATAGCCACAGATACGCAGTATTTT.